This TCR beta chain was sequenced for a study of blood T cell repertoires in COVID-19. Germline values: CDR1 SGHAT, CDR2 FQNNGV. There are 15 residues in the CDR3. The V and J ends lost 5 bases and 7 bases, in that order; junction bases with no gene match: 10. As processed by the authors: Estimation of nucleated cell counts was performed using reference gene primer amplification. TCRdb keeps only in-frame clones here, not all; method: immunoSEQ multiplex PCR. The D gene and trimming were derived from the DNA, and the V and J assignments and clone size from that table. The sample lists about 190,000 clones; about 88% were seen once.

V and J are TRBV11-2 and TRBJ2-1, with 8 bases that match TRBD2. The sample taken for sequencing was peripheral blood. This sequence originates from a man younger than 40 with active or convalescent COVID-19. The CDR3 sequence: CASSAFSQRENEQFF. The CDR3 DNA reads TGTGCCAGCAGCGCCTTCAGCCAGCGGGAGAATGAGCAGTTCTTC.